This T cell receptor (beta chain) was identified during a study of T cells after yellow fever vaccination. TCRdb called the 5' RACE reads again in MiXCR, with one record for every CDR3 protein. The data contain around 530,000 distinct CDR3 sequences, about a sixth of them singletons. The CDR3 is 14 amino acids. CDR1 is MNHEY and CDR2 is SVGAGI in the germline V gene. Deletions cut 2 bases from V and 3 bases from J, with 11 bases between. Sequenced material: PBMCs, taken 4 to 5 days after the first yellow fever vaccination. The V call is TRBV6-5, the J call TRBJ2-7; D is unresolved. This sequence was found in a man between 18 and 29 years old who received the YFV17D yellow fever vaccine. This CDR3 is CASSYGSALYEQYF. CDR3 bases: TGTGCCAGCAGTTACGGTTCAGCCCTCTACGAGCAGTACTTC.